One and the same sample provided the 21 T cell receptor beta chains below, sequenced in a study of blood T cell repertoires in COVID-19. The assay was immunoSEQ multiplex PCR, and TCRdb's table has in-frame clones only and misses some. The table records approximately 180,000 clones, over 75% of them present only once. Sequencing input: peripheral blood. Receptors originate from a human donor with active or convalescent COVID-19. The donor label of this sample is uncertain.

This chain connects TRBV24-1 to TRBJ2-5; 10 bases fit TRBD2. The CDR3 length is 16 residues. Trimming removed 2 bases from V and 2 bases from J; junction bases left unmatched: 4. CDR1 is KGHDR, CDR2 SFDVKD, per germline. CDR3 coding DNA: TGTGCCACCAGTGATTCTTCTAGCGGGAGACAAGAGACCCAGTACTTC. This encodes CATSDSSSGRQETQYF.

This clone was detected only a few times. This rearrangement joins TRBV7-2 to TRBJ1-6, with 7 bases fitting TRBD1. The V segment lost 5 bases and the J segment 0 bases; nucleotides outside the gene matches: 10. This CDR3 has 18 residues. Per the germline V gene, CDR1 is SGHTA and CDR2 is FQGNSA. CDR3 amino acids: CASSPQDRSSSYNSPLHF. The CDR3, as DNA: TGTGCCAGCAGCCCTCAGGACAGGTCGAGCTCCTATAATTCACCCCTCCACTTT.

Here the CDR3 reads CASRPGANYGYTF. The CDR3 DNA reads as TGTGCCAGCAGACCAGGGGCCAACTATGGCTACACCTTC. The J gene is TRBJ1-2, the V gene TRBV27; D may be TRBD1 (6 bases). Looked up from germline, CDR1 is MNHEY and CDR2 is SMNVEV (reference sequence). The CDR3 consists of 13 residues. Trimming left V 6 bases short and J 2 bases short, with 10 bases between.

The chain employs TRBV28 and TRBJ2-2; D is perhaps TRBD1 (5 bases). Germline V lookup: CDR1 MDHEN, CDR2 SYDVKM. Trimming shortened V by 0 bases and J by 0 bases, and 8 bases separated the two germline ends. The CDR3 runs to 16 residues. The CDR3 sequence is CASSLWGLANTGELFF. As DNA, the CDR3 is TGTGCCAGCAGTTTATGGGGGCTAGCGAACACCGGGGAGCTGTTTTTT.

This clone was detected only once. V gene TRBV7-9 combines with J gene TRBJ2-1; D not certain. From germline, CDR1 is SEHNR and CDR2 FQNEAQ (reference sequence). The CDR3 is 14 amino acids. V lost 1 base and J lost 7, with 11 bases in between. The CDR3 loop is CASSLEFAVNEQFF. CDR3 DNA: TGTGCCAGCAGCTTAGAATTCGCGGTAAATGAGCAGTTCTTC.

The CDR3 DNA is TGTGCCAGCAGCCAAGGGGGACAGGCAACTAACTATGGCTACACCTTC. It codes for CASSQGGQATNYGYTF. The V gene is TRBV4-2, the J gene TRBJ1-2, with 8 bases identical to TRBD1. This CDR3 is built from 16 residues. The germline V gene has CDR1 LGHNA and CDR2 YNFKEQ. J lost 0 bases, V lost 1 base, and 4 bases had no gene match.

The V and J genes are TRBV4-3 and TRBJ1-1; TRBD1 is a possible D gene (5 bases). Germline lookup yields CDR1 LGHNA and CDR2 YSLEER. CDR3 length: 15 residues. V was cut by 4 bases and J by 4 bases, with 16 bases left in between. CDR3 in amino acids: CASSLAHGGGTEAFF. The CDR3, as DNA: TGCGCCAGCAGCCTAGCACACGGGGGAGGCACTGAAGCTTTCTTT.

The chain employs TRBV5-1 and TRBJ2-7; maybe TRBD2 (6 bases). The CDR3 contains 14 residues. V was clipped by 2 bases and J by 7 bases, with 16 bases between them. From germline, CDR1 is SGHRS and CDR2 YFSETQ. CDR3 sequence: CASSFELAGREQYF. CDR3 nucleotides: TGCGCCAGCAGCTTTGAACTAGCCGGTAGAGAGCAGTACTTC.

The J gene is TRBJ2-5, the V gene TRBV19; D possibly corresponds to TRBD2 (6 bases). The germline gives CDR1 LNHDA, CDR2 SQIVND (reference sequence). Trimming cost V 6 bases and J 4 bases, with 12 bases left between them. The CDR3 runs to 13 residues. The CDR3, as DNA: TGTGCCAGTAGGGGACTTTCGGGAGAGACCCAGTACTTC. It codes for CASRGLSGETQYF.

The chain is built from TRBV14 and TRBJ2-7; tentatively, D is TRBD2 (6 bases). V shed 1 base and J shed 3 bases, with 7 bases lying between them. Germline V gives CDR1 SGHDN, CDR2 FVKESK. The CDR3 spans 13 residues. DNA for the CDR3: TGTGCCAGCAGCCAAGTGGGGGGCTACGAGCAGTACTTC. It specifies CASSQVGGYEQYF.

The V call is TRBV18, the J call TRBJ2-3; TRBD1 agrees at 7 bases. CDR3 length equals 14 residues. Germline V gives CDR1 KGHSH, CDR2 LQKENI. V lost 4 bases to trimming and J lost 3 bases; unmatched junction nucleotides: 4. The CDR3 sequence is CASSQGAGTDTQYF. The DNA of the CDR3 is TGTGCCAGCTCACAGGGGGCCGGGACAGATACGCAGTATTTT.

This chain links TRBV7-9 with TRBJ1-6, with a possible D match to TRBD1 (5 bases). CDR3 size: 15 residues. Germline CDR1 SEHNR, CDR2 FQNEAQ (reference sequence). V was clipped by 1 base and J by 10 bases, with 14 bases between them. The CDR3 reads CASSLGGGSQSPLHF. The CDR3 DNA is TGTGCCAGCAGCTTAGGCGGGGGTTCGCAGTCACCCCTCCACTTT.

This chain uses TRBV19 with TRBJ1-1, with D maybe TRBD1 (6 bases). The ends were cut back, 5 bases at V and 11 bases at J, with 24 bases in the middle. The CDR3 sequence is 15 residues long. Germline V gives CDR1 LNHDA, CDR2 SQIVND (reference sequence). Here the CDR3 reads CASSGRQVWDIRAFF. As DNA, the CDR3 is TGTGCCAGTAGTGGCCGACAGGTTTGGGACATAAGGGCTTTCTTT.

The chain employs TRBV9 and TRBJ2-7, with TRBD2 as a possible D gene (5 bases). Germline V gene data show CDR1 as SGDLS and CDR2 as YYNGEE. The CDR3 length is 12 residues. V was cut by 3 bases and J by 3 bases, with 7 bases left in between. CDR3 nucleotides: TGTGCCAGCAGCGGCGGAGGCTACGAGCAGTACTTC. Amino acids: CASSGGGYEQYF.

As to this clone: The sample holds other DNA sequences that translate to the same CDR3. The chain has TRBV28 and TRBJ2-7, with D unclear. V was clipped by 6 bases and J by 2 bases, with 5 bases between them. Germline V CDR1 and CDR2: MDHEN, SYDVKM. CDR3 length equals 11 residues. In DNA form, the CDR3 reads TGTGCCAGCAGCTCTACCTACGAGCAGTACTTC. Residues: CASSSTYEQYF.

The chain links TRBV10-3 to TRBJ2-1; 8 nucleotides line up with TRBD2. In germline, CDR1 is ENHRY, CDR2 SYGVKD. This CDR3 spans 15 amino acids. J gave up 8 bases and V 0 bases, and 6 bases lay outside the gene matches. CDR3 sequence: CAISESRGGRDEQFF. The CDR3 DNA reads TGTGCCATCAGTGAGTCACGGGGGGGGAGGGATGAGCAGTTCTTC.

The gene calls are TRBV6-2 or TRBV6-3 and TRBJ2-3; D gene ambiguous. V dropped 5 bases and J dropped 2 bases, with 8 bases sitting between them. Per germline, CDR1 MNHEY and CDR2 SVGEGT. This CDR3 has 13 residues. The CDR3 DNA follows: TGTGCCAGCAGTAAGCTCTACACAGATACGCAGTATTTT. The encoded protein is CASSKLYTDTQYF.

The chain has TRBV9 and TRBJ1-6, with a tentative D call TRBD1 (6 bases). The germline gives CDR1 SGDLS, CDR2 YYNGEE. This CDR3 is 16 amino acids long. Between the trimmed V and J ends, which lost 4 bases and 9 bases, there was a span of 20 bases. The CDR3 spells CASSPGTLIGVSPLHF. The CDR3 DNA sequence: TGTGCCAGCAGCCCCGGGACATTGATAGGGGTTTCACCCCTCCACTTT.

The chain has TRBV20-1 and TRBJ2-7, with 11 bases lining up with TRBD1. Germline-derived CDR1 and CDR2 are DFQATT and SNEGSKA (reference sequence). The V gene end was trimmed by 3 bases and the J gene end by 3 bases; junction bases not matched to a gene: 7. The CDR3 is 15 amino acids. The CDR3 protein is CSASFPGTGGYEQYF. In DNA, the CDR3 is TGCAGTGCTAGTTTTCCCGGGACAGGGGGCTACGAGCAGTACTTC.

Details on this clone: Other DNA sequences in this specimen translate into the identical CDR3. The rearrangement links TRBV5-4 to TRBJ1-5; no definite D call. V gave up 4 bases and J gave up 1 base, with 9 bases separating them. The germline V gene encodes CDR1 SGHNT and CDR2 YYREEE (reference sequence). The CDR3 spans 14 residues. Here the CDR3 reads CASSSGVSNQPQHF. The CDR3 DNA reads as TGTGCCAGCAGCAGCGGGGTGAGCAATCAGCCCCAGCATTTT.

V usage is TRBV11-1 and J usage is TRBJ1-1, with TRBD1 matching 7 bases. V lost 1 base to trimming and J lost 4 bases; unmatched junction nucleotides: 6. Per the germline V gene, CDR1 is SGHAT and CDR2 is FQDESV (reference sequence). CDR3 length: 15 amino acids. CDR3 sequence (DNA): TGTGCCAGCAGCTTAGAAAGGGGGCGAGGCACTGAAGCTTTCTTT. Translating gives CASSLERGRGTEAFF.